The T cell receptor (beta chain) under discussion was sequenced for a study of blood T cells in healthy people across ages. Study at large: Capture via template switching afforded approximately one barcoded beta molecule per two T cells.

Turning to this clonotype: A junction end diverges from the germline sequence, so it may reflect a read error.

This CDR3 has 11 amino acids. Per germline, CDR1 DFQATT and CDR2 SNEGSKA (reference sequence). It was with a sample-barcoded 5' primer and a J-beta primer mix that a second PCR of about 7 to 12 cycles was run. In TCRdb, the 5' RACE reads were re-called with MiXCR into one record per CDR3 protein. Altogether fewer than 650,000 distinct CDR3 sequences are present, approximately 26% being singletons, with the ten largest covering approximately 3.6%. These records were also assigned to another study, of T cells of mothers and their children.

This sequence was found in a boy between 2 and 15 years old in good health. The specimen sequenced was blood. The chain employs TRBV20-1 and TRBJ1-1; D unclear. The CDR3 region is CSIDKNTEVFF. The CDR3 nucleotides read TGCAGCATTGACAAAAACACTGAAGTTTTCTTT.